These 9 T cell receptor beta chains were all obtained from the same sample, sequenced in a study of cytomegalovirus exposure and HLA in healthy donors (dated by TCRdb to about 2017). To prepare the library, the immunoSEQ multiplex PCR assay was applied. A mixture of 60 forward primers for TCR Vbeta segments and 13 reverse primers for TCR Jbeta segments was used in the multiplex PCR. The immuneACCESS repertoire file appears here via TCRdb, limited to in-frame rearrangements. These files lack a portion of the clones; in checked studies, under half of the deficit traces to unresolved V genes, and the cause of the others is not known. This sample holds some 190,000 clones; approximately 77% were observed only once. About 3% of the sample is held by the ten biggest clonotypes. The sequenced material came from PBMCs. These receptor sequences come from a man in his forties or fifties in good health and CMV-seropositive.

The genes are TRBV28 and TRBJ2-6; 7 bases are a match to TRBD1. From germline, CDR1 is MDHEN and CDR2 SYDVKM. The V gene end was trimmed by 5 bases and the J gene end by 0 bases; junction bases not matched to a gene: 4. This CDR3 comprises 16 residues. The CDR3: CASSGGQPSGANVLTF. CDR3 DNA sequence: TGTGCCAGCAGTGGGGGACAGCCCTCTGGGGCCAACGTCCTGACTTTC.

The CDR3 sequence: CASSYRGGTAEAFF. CDR3 nucleotide sequence: TGTGCCAGCAGTTACCGAGGGGGAACCGCTGAAGCTTTCTTT. This rearrangement joins TRBV6-5 to TRBJ1-1; D may be TRBD1 (6 bases). Germline-derived CDR1 and CDR2 are MNHEY and SVGAGI. The CDR3 has 14 amino acids. V lost 2 bases and J lost 6, with 13 bases in between.

The chain couples TRBV7-8 to TRBJ1-2, with TRBD1 matching 9 bases. CDR1 SGHVS and CDR2 FQNEAQ come from the germline V gene. V dropped 6 bases and J dropped 1; count of bases not matched to a gene: 9. This CDR3 region has 16 residues. The chain's CDR3 is CASSHHWDRDNYGYTF. The DNA of the CDR3 is TGTGCCAGCAGTCACCACTGGGACAGGGATAACTATGGCTACACCTTC.

J is TRBJ2-5 and V is TRBV6-1; D is undetermined. Trimming shortened V by 2 bases and J by 5 bases, and 12 bases separated the two germline ends. This CDR3 spans 14 amino acids. Per the germline V gene, CDR1 is MNHNS and CDR2 is SASEGT. The CDR3 DNA follows: TGTGCCAGCAGTGAACAGGTGTCCAGGGAGACCCAGTACTTC. This gives the protein CASSEQVSRETQYF.

The chain links TRBV20-1 to TRBJ2-7, with no clear D. This CDR3 has 11 residues. The germline V gene has CDR1 DFQATT and CDR2 SNEGSKA (reference sequence). The ends were cut back, 3 bases at V and 3 bases at J, with 6 bases in the middle. CDR3 sequence: CSASSVYEQYF. CDR3 nucleotides: TGCAGTGCTAGTTCCGTCTACGAGCAGTACTTC.

The chain carries TRBV5-1 and TRBJ1-4; 8 bases line up with TRBD1. The germline gives CDR1 SGHRS, CDR2 YFSETQ. V lost 4 bases, J lost 7 bases, and 9 bases stayed unmatched. The CDR3 contains 15 residues. The CDR3 bases are TGCGCCAGCAGCACTACAGGGGGTTCGCTTGAAAAACTGTTTTTT. It translates to CASSTTGGSLEKLFF.

The V gene is TRBV5-1, the J gene TRBJ1-6; 9 bases match TRBD1. The CDR3 has 16 residues. Trimming cost V 0 bases and J 10 bases; bases outside gene matches: 8. Germline CDR1 and CDR2: SGHRS and YFSETQ. The CDR3 DNA reads TGCGCCAGCAGCTTGGCCGGGACAGGGATTGTCTCACCCCTCCACTTT. Translated, it gives CASSLAGTGIVSPLHF.

In its sample, this clone was seen once. The V call is TRBV5-4, the J call TRBJ1-5; possible D gene TRBD1, 6 bases. The germline V gene encodes CDR1 SGHNT and CDR2 YYREEE (reference sequence). This CDR3 contains 18 residues. The V end was cut by 6 bases, the J end by 0 bases, with 22 bases between. CDR3 amino acids: CASTPPGGPTSSNQPQHF. In DNA, the CDR3 is TGTGCCAGCACTCCACCCGGGGGGCCGACGAGTAGCAATCAGCCCCAGCATTTT.

This chain joins TRBV6-1 and TRBJ1-4; D is uncertain. Germline V gene lookup returns CDR1 MNHNS and CDR2 SASEGT. V shed 3 bases and J shed 3 bases, with 11 bases lying between them. This CDR3 spans 15 amino acids. DNA of the CDR3: TGTGCCAGCAGTGATTCGACGCTAGCTAATGAAAAACTGTTTTTT. It codes for CASSDSTLANEKLFF.